The next 4 T cell receptor beta chains were all read from a single sample in a study of T cell repertoires in cytomegalovirus infection. Each CDR3 protein gets one entry after TCRdb re-called the reads with MiXCR. The table includes 750,000 to 950,000 distinct CDR3 sequences, 25% to 35% detected once. Their recognized antigens are unknown. Source: cultured CD8+ T cells from PBMCs, taken from culture after CMV antigen stimulation. The receptors shown here come from a human donor in good health (CMV status not recorded). Some clones in this sample may be carry-over from other donors' samples.

This chain links TRBV20-1 with TRBJ2-2; D ambiguous. The germline V gene encodes CDR1 DFQATT and CDR2 SNEGSKA (reference sequence). The CDR3 is made up of 16 amino acids. Deletions cut 1 base from V and 4 bases from J, with 16 bases between. The CDR3 loop reads CSARGPGRQTTGELFF. Here the CDR3 DNA reads TGCAGTGCTAGAGGCCCCGGGCGGCAGACCACCGGGGAGCTGTTTTTT.

The CDR3 loop is CASSPVLAGRSNEQFF. CDR3 DNA: TGCGCCAGCAGCCCCGTACTAGCGGGGAGAAGCAATGAGCAGTTCTTC. The chain uses TRBV5-1 and TRBJ2-1; 10 positions agree with TRBD2. The CDR3 sequence is 16 residues long. With 4 bases clipped from V and 6 bases from J, the junction kept 10 bases outside the gene matches. Per the germline V gene, CDR1 is SGHRS and CDR2 is YFSETQ.

This sequence joins TRBV11-2 and TRBJ2-4; D may be TRBD1 or TRBD2 (5 bases each). The germline V gene encodes CDR1 SGHAT and CDR2 FQNNGV. The CDR3 is made up of 15 amino acids. The V end lost 4 bases, the J end lost 1 base, and 11 bases lay between the germline ends. The CDR3 here is CASSYNWGAKNIQYF. The CDR3 bases are TGTGCCAGCAGCTATAATTGGGGGGCCAAAAACATTCAGTACTTC.

This clonotype was seen more than once but under ten times. The rearrangement links TRBV12-3 or TRBV12-4 to TRBJ2-7; D possibly corresponds to TRBD2 (6 bases). The V gene lost 5 bases and the J gene lost 5 bases, with 16 bases spanning the gap. This CDR3 has 14 residues. The CDR3 sequence is CASSPVGGTHEQYF. In nucleotides, the CDR3 is TGTGCCAGCAGTCCTGTCGGGGGTACCCACGAGCAGTACTTC.